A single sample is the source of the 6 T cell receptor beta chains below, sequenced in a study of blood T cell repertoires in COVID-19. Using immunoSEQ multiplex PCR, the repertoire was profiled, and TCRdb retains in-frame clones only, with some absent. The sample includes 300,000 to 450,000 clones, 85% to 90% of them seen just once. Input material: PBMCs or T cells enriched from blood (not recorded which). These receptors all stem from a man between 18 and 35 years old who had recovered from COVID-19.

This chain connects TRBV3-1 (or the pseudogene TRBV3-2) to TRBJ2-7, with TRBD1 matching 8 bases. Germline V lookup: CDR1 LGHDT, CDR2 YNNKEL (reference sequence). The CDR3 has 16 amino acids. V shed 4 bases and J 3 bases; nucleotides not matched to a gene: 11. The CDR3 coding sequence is TGTGCCAGCAGCCCCTCCTCTTACAGGGGGGACTACGAGCAGTACTTC. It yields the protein CASSPSSYRGDYEQYF.

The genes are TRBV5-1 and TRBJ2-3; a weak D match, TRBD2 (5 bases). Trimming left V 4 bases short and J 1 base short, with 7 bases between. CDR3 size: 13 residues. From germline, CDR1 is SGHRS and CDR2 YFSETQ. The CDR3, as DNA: TGCGCCAGCAGCGAAGCGGGCACAGATACGCAGTATTTT. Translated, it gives CASSEAGTDTQYF.

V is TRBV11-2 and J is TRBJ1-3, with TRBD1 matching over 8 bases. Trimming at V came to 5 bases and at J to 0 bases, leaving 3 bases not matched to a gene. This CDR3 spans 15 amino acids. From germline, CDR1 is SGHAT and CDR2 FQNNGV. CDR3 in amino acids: CASSSTGGSGNTIYF. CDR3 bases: TGTGCCAGCAGCAGTACAGGGGGCTCTGGAAACACCATATATTTT.

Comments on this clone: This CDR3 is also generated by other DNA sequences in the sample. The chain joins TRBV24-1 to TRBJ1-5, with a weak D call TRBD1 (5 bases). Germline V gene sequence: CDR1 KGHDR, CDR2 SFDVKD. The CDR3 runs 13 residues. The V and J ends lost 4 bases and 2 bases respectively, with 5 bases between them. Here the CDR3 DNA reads TGTGCCACCAGTGAGACAGGCAATCAGCCCCAGCATTTT. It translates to CATSETGNQPQHF.

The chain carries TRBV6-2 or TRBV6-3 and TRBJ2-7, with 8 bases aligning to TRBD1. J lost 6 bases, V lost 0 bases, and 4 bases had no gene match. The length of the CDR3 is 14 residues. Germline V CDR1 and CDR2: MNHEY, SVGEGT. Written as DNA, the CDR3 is TGTGCCAGCAGTTACTCGGACAGGGCGAGCGAGCAGTACTTC. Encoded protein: CASSYSDRASEQYF.

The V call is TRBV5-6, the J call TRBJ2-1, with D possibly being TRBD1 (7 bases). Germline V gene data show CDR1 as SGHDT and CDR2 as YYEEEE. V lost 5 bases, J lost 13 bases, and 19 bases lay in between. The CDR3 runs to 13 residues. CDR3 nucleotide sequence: TGTGCCAGCAGTTTCGGACGCAGGGGGGAACAGTTCTTC. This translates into CASSFGRRGEQFF.